Sequencing of this TCR beta chain was carried out in a study of shared clonotypes between healthy human individuals. This clone showed up just once. The method was immunoSEQ multiplex PCR; TCRdb's version includes in-frame clones alone and lacks a portion of them. The table includes a few hundred thousand clones, around nine tenths detected once. Germline assignment: CDR1 SGHAT and CDR2 FQNNGV. The CDR3 has 14 residues. Trimming left V 6 bases short and J 1 base short, with 12 bases between. This chain joins TRBV11-2 and TRBJ1-1; D gene uncertain. The sample was memory CD8+ T cells sorted from blood. Subset of the sample: CD45RO+ cells pooled with CCR7-negative TemRA cells. This TCR came from a man between 18 and 35 years old in good health. The CDR3, as DNA: TGTGCCAGCAGGTCAATATTCCCGAACACTGAAGCTTTCTTT. Its protein is CASRSIFPNTEAFF. Full variable domain (missing parts from reference TRBV11-2 and TRBJ1-1): EAGVAQSPRYKIIEKRQSVAFWCNPISGHATLYWYQQILGQGPKLLIQFQNNGVVDDSQLPKDRFSAERLKGVDSTLKIQPAKLEDSAVYLCASRSIFPNTEAFFGQGTRLTVV.